The 12 T cell receptor beta chains given below trace back to one sample, sequenced in a study of blood T cell repertoires in COVID-19. TCRdb keeps only in-frame clones here, not all; method: immunoSEQ multiplex PCR. Altogether around 100,000 clones are present, over 75% being singletons, with the ten largest covering about 6.3%. The material sequenced was peripheral blood. The receptor source for this set is a human donor in a cohort sampled during active COVID-19.

The chain combines TRBV7-8 with TRBJ2-5; the match to TRBD2 covers 11 bases. Germline CDR1 reads SGHVS; CDR2 reads FQNEAQ. V lost 1 base to trimming and J lost 2 bases; unmatched junction nucleotides: 6. CDR3 length equals 17 residues. The DNA of the CDR3 is TGTGCCAGCAGCTTAGATAGGACTAGCGGGCAGCAAGAGACCCAGTACTTC. Amino acid sequence: CASSLDRTSGQQETQYF.

V gene TRBV28 combines with J gene TRBJ2-7, with D tentatively TRBD2 (5 bases). This CDR3 contains 13 residues. Looked up from germline, CDR1 is MDHEN and CDR2 is SYDVKM. Trimming stripped 8 bases from V and 2 bases from J, with 13 bases between. The CDR3 coding sequence is TGTGCCAGCGTTACCCCCGGGGCCTACGAGCAGTACTTC. This gives the protein CASVTPGAYEQYF.

V gene TRBV4-1 combines with J gene TRBJ1-4; 7 bases are shared with TRBD1. Germline V lookup: CDR1 MGHRA, CDR2 YSYEKL. This CDR3 contains 14 residues. Trimming took 8 bases from V and 7 from J; bases not matched to a gene: 10. In nucleotides, the CDR3 is TGCGCCAGCGGCTGGGACAGTACCAGTGAAAAACTGTTTTTT. Its protein is CASGWDSTSEKLFF.

This clone appeared a single time. The chain recombines TRBV5-4 with TRBJ2-3; the match to TRBD1 covers 7 bases. Trimming took 1 base from V and 3 from J; bases not matched to a gene: 5. Germline loops: CDR1 SGHNT, CDR2 YYREEE (reference sequence). This CDR3 is built from 15 residues. This CDR3 reads CASSLYGQETDTQYF. CDR3 in DNA: TGTGCCAGCAGCTTGTACGGACAGGAGACAGATACGCAGTATTTT.

V and J are TRBV4-1 and TRBJ1-2; 8 positions agree with TRBD1. Per the germline V gene, CDR1 is MGHRA and CDR2 is YSYEKL. The CDR3 contains 17 residues. V lost 1 base, J lost 4 bases, and 11 bases stayed unmatched. CDR3 protein: CASSQVLKMDRAYGYTF. In DNA, the CDR3 is TGCGCCAGCAGCCAAGTCCTAAAGATGGACAGGGCCTATGGCTACACCTTC.

The chain employs TRBV18 and TRBJ2-5, with 7 nucleotides matching TRBD1. V shed 3 bases, J shed 4 bases, and the junction held 5 bases outside the gene matches. This CDR3 comprises 14 residues. Germline V gene data show CDR1 as KGHSH and CDR2 as LQKENI. CDR3 in amino acids: CASSPTGDPETQYF. The CDR3 DNA is TGTGCCAGCTCACCCACAGGGGACCCAGAGACCCAGTACTTC. Supplemented by reference TRBV18 and TRBJ2-5, the full variable domain reads NAGVMQNPRHLVRRRGQEARLRCSPMKGHSHVYWYRQLPEEGLKFMVYLQKENIIDESGMPKERFSAEFPKEGPSILRIQQVVRGDSAAYFCASSPTGDPETQYFGPGTRLLVL.

The chain recombines TRBV28 with TRBJ2-2; 12 nucleotides match TRBD2. The germline CDR1 and CDR2 sequences are MDHEN and SYDVKM. CDR3 size: 18 residues. Losses at the gene ends were 6 bases for V and 1 base for J; bases not matched to a gene: 9. The CDR3: CASSYGLAGTMNTGELFF. The CDR3 DNA sequence: TGTGCCAGCAGCTACGGACTAGCGGGAACTATGAACACCGGGGAGCTGTTTTTT.

This clone appeared a few times. The chain couples TRBV3-1 (or the pseudogene TRBV3-2) to TRBJ2-5; weak D call: TRBD2 (6 bases). Germline CDR1 is LGHDT and CDR2 is YNNKEL (reference sequence). The ends were cut back, 1 base at V and 0 bases at J, with 12 bases in the middle. The CDR3 has 16 residues. CDR3 sequence reads: CASSQGWGDYQETQYF. The CDR3 coding sequence is TGTGCCAGCAGCCAAGGTTGGGGGGACTACCAAGAGACCCAGTACTTC.

J is TRBJ2-7 and V is TRBV5-4, with TRBD2 matching over 7 bases. The CDR3 loop spans 13 amino acids. V was pared by 2 bases and J by 6 bases, with 5 bases of the junction left unmatched. Germline V CDR1 and CDR2: SGHNT, YYREEE (reference sequence). The CDR3 spells CASSFQTSREQYF. DNA of the CDR3: TGTGCCAGCAGCTTTCAGACTAGCCGCGAGCAGTACTTC.

The chain is built from TRBV19 and TRBJ2-1; D remains ambiguous. Trimming took off 1 base at V and 5 bases at J, with 12 bases between the two ends. There are 15 residues in the CDR3. Germline V gene sequence: CDR1 LNHDA, CDR2 SQIVND (reference sequence). The CDR3 sequence is CASSIGLGVHNEQFF. CDR3 in DNA: TGTGCCAGTAGTATAGGGCTAGGAGTCCACAATGAGCAGTTCTTC.

The chain is built from TRBV4-1 and TRBJ1-5; possible D gene TRBD1, 6 bases. CDR3 length equals 16 residues. Germline assignment: CDR1 MGHRA and CDR2 YSYEKL. The V gene lost 0 bases and the J gene lost 2 bases, with 11 bases spanning the gap. CDR3 amino acids: CASSQDWGQGNQPQHF. CDR3 in DNA: TGCGCCAGCAGCCAAGATTGGGGGCAGGGCAATCAGCCCCAGCATTTT.

This clone was counted a single time. The chain recombines TRBV11-3 with TRBJ2-3; 10 positions match TRBD2. The CDR3 is 17 amino acids. Germline loops: CDR1 SGHNT, CDR2 YENEEA. Losses at the gene ends were 5 bases for V and 0 bases for J; bases not matched to a gene: 8. This chain's CDR3 is CASSPRSSGGSTDTQYF. The CDR3 DNA follows: TGTGCCAGCAGCCCGAGATCTAGCGGGGGCAGCACAGATACGCAGTATTTT.